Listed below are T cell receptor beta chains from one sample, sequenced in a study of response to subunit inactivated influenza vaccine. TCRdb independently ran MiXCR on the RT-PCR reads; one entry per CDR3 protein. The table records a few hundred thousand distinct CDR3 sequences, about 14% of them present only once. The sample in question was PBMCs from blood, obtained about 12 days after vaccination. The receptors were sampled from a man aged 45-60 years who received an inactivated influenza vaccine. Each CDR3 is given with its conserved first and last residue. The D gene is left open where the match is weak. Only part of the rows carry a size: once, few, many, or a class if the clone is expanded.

CDR3: CASSLGHIDSYEQYF
DNA: TGCGCCAGCAGCTTGGGACATATAGACTCCTACGAGCAGTACTTC
J: TRBJ2-7
V: TRBV5-1
size: few
D: NA

CDR3: CASSLDTAQETQYF
DNA: TGTGCCAGCAGCTTGGACACAGCACAAGAGACCCAGTACTTC
J: TRBJ2-5
V: TRBV7-9
size: many
D: NA

CDR3: CASSLEGPQNIQYF
DNA: TGTGCCAGCAGCTTAGAGGGTCCCCAAAACATTCAGTACTTC
J: TRBJ2-4
V: TRBV7-2
size: many
D: NA

CDR3: CASSFGTLQETQYF
DNA: TGTGCCAGCAGTTTCGGGACTTTGCAAGAGACCCAGTACTTC
J: TRBJ2-5
V: TRBV6-5
size: few
D: NA

CDR3: CASSQVWGTGGYEQYF
DNA: TGCGCCAGCAGCCAAGTTTGGGGGACAGGGGGCTACGAGCAGTACTTC
J: TRBJ2-7
V: TRBV4-1
size: NA
D: TRBD1

CDR3: CSATPGTGGNQPQHF
DNA: TGCAGTGCCACTCCCGGGACAGGGGGCAATCAGCCCCAGCATTTT
J: TRBJ1-5
V: TRBV20-1
size: few
D: TRBD1

CDR3: CASSPGQGARTGYTF
DNA: TGTGCCAGCAGCCCCGGACAGGGGGCAAGAACCGGCTACACCTTC
J: TRBJ1-2
V: TRBV7-9
size: few
D: TRBD1

CDR3: CATSRDRGAGELFF
DNA: TGTGCCACCAGCAGAGATCGAGGGGCCGGGGAGCTGTTTTTT
J: TRBJ2-2
V: TRBV15
size: few
D: NA

CDR3: CASSLVPGQLYNSPLHF
DNA: TGTGCCAGCAGCTTGGTTCCGGGACAGCTTTATAATTCACCCCTCCACTTT
J: TRBJ1-6
V: TRBV5-5
size: NA
D: TRBD1

CDR3: CSARDPGWPTDTQYF
DNA: TGCAGTGCTAGAGATCCCGGGTGGCCCACAGATACGCAGTATTTT
J: TRBJ2-3
V: TRBV20-1
size: NA
D: NA

CDR3: CASSLGTAGDTQYF
DNA: TGCGCCAGCAGCCTCGGGACAGCGGGAGATACGCAGTATTTT
J: TRBJ2-3
V: TRBV5-1
size: many
D: NA

CDR3: CASSQDRISGLAGTGELFF
DNA: TGCGCCAGCAGCCAAGATCGAATAAGCGGACTAGCGGGAACCGGGGAGCTGTTTTTT
J: TRBJ2-2
V: TRBV4-1
size: NA
D: TRBD2

CDR3: CSARDRGLAQNIQYF
DNA: TGCAGTGCTAGAGATCGTGGACTAGCCCAAAACATTCAGTACTTC
J: TRBJ2-4
V: TRBV20-1
size: few
D: TRBD2

CDR3: CASTPRENTGELFF
DNA: TGTGCCAGCACCCCGCGGGAGAACACCGGGGAGCTGTTTTTT
J: TRBJ2-2
V: TRBV12-3/TRBV12-4
size: NA
D: NA

CDR3: CAISEFTGREAFF
DNA: TGTGCCATCAGTGAGTTTACAGGGCGTGAAGCTTTCTTT
J: TRBJ1-1
V: TRBV10-3
size: NA
D: NA

CDR3: CATSAGAGTDTQYF
DNA: TGTGCCACCAGTGCCGGAGCAGGCACAGATACGCAGTATTTT
J: TRBJ2-3
V: TRBV24-1
size: NA
D: NA

CDR3: CASSQDVRSTGRRAYEQYF
DNA: TGCGCCAGCAGCCAAGATGTACGGTCAACAGGACGCAGAGCCTACGAGCAGTACTTC
J: TRBJ2-7
V: TRBV4-3
size: NA
D: NA

CDR3: CSGAIQGARGYTF
DNA: TGCAGTGGAGCCATACAGGGGGCGCGCGGCTACACCTTC
J: TRBJ1-2
V: TRBV20-1
size: few
D: TRBD1

CDR3: CSARDQQDSKGKLFF
DNA: TGCAGTGCTAGAGATCAGCAAGACTCTAAGGGCAAACTGTTTTTT
J: TRBJ1-4
V: TRBV20-1
size: few
D: NA

CDR3: CASSQRQGVLETQYF
DNA: TGCGCCAGCAGCCAACGACAGGGGGTTCTAGAGACCCAGTACTTC
J: TRBJ2-5
V: TRBV4-3
size: NA
D: TRBD1

CDR3: CASSLISPTEAFF
DNA: TGCGCCAGCAGCTTGATTAGCCCGACTGAAGCTTTCTTT
J: TRBJ1-1
V: TRBV5-1
size: NA
D: NA

CDR3: CSALKGAGYNEQFF
DNA: TGCAGTGCCCTAAAGGGGGCAGGCTACAATGAGCAGTTCTTC
J: TRBJ2-1
V: TRBV20-1
size: NA
D: TRBD1

CDR3: CSARDPRGVVEQFF
DNA: TGCAGTGCTAGAGACCCCCGGGGAGTAGTTGAGCAGTTCTTC
J: TRBJ2-1
V: TRBV20-1
size: NA
D: NA

CDR3: CASSLAQETLFYEQYF
DNA: TGTGCCAGCAGCTTAGCGCAAGAGACGCTATTCTACGAGCAGTACTTC
J: TRBJ2-7
V: TRBV7-2
size: few
D: NA

CDR3: CASSPGQGERKNIQYF
DNA: TGTGCCAGCAGCCCAGGACAGGGGGAACGCAAAAACATTCAGTACTTC
J: TRBJ2-4
V: TRBV4-2
size: NA
D: TRBD1

CDR3: CASSPDMGETQYF
DNA: TGTGCCAGCTCCCCGGACATGGGGGAGACCCAGTACTTC
J: TRBJ2-5
V: TRBV3-1
size: few
D: NA

CDR3: CAISPLSSFPNEQYF
DNA: TGTGCCATCAGTCCCCTCTCGTCGTTTCCCAACGAGCAGTACTTC
J: TRBJ2-7
V: TRBV10-3
size: NA
D: NA

CDR3: CSLERETQYF
DNA: TGCAGTTTAGAGCGGGAGACCCAGTACTTC
J: TRBJ2-5
V: TRBV20-1
size: NA
D: NA

CDR3: CASSIWTGELFF
DNA: TGTGCCAGCAGCATATGGACAGGGGAGCTGTTTTTT
J: TRBJ2-2
V: TRBV7-9
size: NA
D: NA

CDR3: CASSTSGRKSNEKLFF
DNA: TGTGCCAGCAGCACCTCAGGGAGGAAGAGTAATGAAAAACTGTTTTTT
J: TRBJ1-4
V: TRBV12-3/TRBV12-4
size: few
D: NA

CDR3: CASSLGTEDEQFF
DNA: TGCGCCAGCAGCTTGGGGACAGAGGATGAGCAGTTCTTC
J: TRBJ2-1
V: TRBV5-1
size: NA
D: NA

CDR3: CASSPRSTTWYQETQYF
DNA: TGCGCCAGCAGCCCCCGGTCGACAACCTGGTACCAAGAGACCCAGTACTTC
J: TRBJ2-5
V: TRBV4-1
size: few
D: NA

CDR3: CASSLEGRPYTDTQYF
DNA: TGCGCCAGCAGCTTGGAAGGCAGGCCCTACACAGATACGCAGTATTTT
J: TRBJ2-3
V: TRBV5-1
size: many
D: NA

CDR3: CASRTTRNSPLHF
DNA: TGTGCCAGCAGGACGACACGGAATTCACCCCTCCACTTT
J: TRBJ1-6
V: TRBV6-1
size: NA
D: NA

CDR3: CASSAGQGLAYNEQFF
DNA: TGTGCCAGCAGCGCAGGACAGGGTTTAGCCTACAATGAGCAGTTCTTC
J: TRBJ2-1
V: TRBV9
size: many
D: TRBD1

CDR3: CASSQDQRTQYF
DNA: TGTGCCAGCAGCCAAGATCAAAGGACGCAGTATTTT
J: TRBJ2-3
V: TRBV14
size: NA
D: NA

CDR3: CASTPMGAGELFF
DNA: TGTGCCAGCACCCCAATGGGCGCCGGGGAGCTGTTTTTT
J: TRBJ2-2
V: TRBV6-2/TRBV6-3
size: few
D: NA

CDR3: CAWSDGPAGQPQHF
DNA: TGTGCCTGGAGTGATGGGCCAGCCGGTCAGCCCCAGCATTTT
J: TRBJ1-5
V: TRBV30
size: few
D: NA

CDR3: CASSLGGLGNQPQHF
DNA: TGTGCCAGCAGTTTAGGAGGGTTAGGCAATCAGCCCCAGCATTTT
J: TRBJ1-5
V: TRBV12-3/TRBV12-4
size: NA
D: NA

CDR3: CASSKTSVSYEQYF
DNA: TGTGCCAGCAGCAAGACTAGCGTCTCCTACGAGCAGTACTTC
J: TRBJ2-7
V: TRBV5-6
size: NA
D: TRBD2

CDR3: CSAPGDSSRYNEQFF
DNA: TGCAGTGCCCCCGGGGACTCCTCGCGGTACAATGAGCAGTTCTTC
J: TRBJ2-1
V: TRBV20-1
size: few
D: NA

CDR3: CASSLLAAQGTGELFF
DNA: TGTGCCAGCAGTTTATTGGCCGCCCAGGGCACCGGGGAGCTGTTTTTT
J: TRBJ2-2
V: TRBV28
size: NA
D: NA

CDR3: CASSSPAGGVEETQYF
DNA: TGTGCCAGCAGTTCCCCAGCGGGAGGTGTGGAAGAGACCCAGTACTTC
J: TRBJ2-5
V: TRBV6-2/TRBV6-3
size: NA
D: TRBD2

CDR3: CASSLLAGENTGELFF
DNA: TGTGCCAGCAGCTTACTAGCGGGAGAGAACACCGGGGAGCTGTTTTTT
J: TRBJ2-2
V: TRBV5-5
size: NA
D: TRBD2

CDR3: CASSIIGTSGDEQFF
DNA: TGTGCCAGCAGCATAATCGGGACTAGCGGGGATGAGCAGTTCTTC
J: TRBJ2-1
V: TRBV7-9
size: NA
D: TRBD2

CDR3: CAAAFAGANVLTF
DNA: TGTGCCGCCGCCTTTGCCGGGGCCAACGTCCTGACTTTC
J: TRBJ2-6
V: TRBV10-3
size: few
D: NA

CDR3: CASSAGTSGVSGELFF
DNA: TGTGCCAGCAGCGCCGGGACTAGCGGGGTTTCGGGGGAGCTGTTTTTT
J: TRBJ2-2
V: TRBV9
size: NA
D: TRBD2

CDR3: CASSSPAGLEQYF
DNA: TGTGCCAGCAGCTCCCCGGCAGGGCTTGAGCAGTACTTC
J: TRBJ2-7
V: TRBV13
size: NA
D: NA

CDR3: CAWRRRGGPSTDTQYF
DNA: TGTGCCTGGAGGCGGCGGGGGGGCCCAAGCACAGATACGCAGTATTTT
J: TRBJ2-3
V: TRBV30
size: NA
D: TRBD2

CDR3: CASSSGYGELFF
DNA: TGTGCCAGCAGTTCAGGGTACGGGGAGCTGTTTTTT
J: TRBJ2-2
V: TRBV12-3/TRBV12-4
size: few
D: NA

CDR3: CASSEGGLAGFRTDTQYF
DNA: TGTGCCAGCAGTGAAGGGGGACTAGCGGGGTTTCGGACAGATACGCAGTATTTT
J: TRBJ2-3
V: TRBV2
size: few
D: TRBD2

CDR3: CASSPQQGRGDTQYF
DNA: TGTGCCAGCTCACCACAGCAGGGGAGGGGAGATACGCAGTATTTT
J: TRBJ2-3
V: TRBV18
size: few
D: NA